The T cell receptor (beta chain) under discussion was sequenced for a study of lymphopenia after photon versus proton radiotherapy. Overall study results and limits: After lymphocyte nadir, photon-treated repertoires showed oligoclonal expansion, especially CD8+ Temra. Authors raise, but do not show, better survival with proton therapy.

The CDR3 loop spans 11 amino acids. Trimming cost V 4 bases and J 7 bases, with 4 bases left between them. From germline, CDR1 is SNHLY and CDR2 FYNNEI. A note on this clone: Its matching antigen is unknown.

TCRdb keeps only in-frame clones here, not all; method: immunoSEQ multiplex PCR. Among some 64,000 clones listed, roughly nine tenths were seen once. This TCR was recovered from a man older than 75 with esophageal cancer. This sequence joins TRBV2 and TRBJ1-4, with D uncertain. The material was peripheral blood, obtained from a patient treated with proton-based radiotherapy. The CDR3 nucleotides read TGTGCCAGCAGTGGGTTTGAAAAACTGTTTTTT. Its translation: CASSGFEKLFF.